This T cell receptor (beta chain) comes out of a study of CD8+ T cells in alopecia areata (dated by TCRdb to the late 2010s). Broadly, across the study: Treated patients were enrolled in an open-label pilot trial of oral tofacitinib, 5 to 10 mg twice daily, for moderate-to-severe alopecia areata. Patients stayed on tofacitinib for 6 to 18 months and then had 6 months of follow-up off drug so that delayed response and recurrence could be assessed. To study T cell clonal expansion in alopecia areata, the researchers applied high-throughput TCRbeta sequencing to both the C3H/HeJ mouse model and human patients. Human TCRbeta sequencing covered scalp tissue and sorted CD4+ and CD8+ peripheral blood T cells from patchy and totalis/universalis alopecia areata patients and healthy controls. Patients on tofacitinib were biopsied at baseline and after 4 and 24 weeks of treatment, and several of the patients also had a later scalp biopsy. Scalp clonality was compared across normal scalp (n=4), patchy alopecia areata scalp (n=8), and alopecia totalis/universalis scalp (n=8). RNA was obtained with the PAXgene miRNA kit for fixed scalp, the miRNeasy kit for PBMCs, and the RNeasy kit for mouse skin. TCRbeta CDR3 regions were amplified by immunoSEQ multiplex PCR with 35 Vbeta forward and 13 Jbeta reverse primers.

The time point label, read with the paper, signifies: baseline before oral tofacitinib. Lesional scalp punch biopsies and peripheral blood were collected from alopecia areata patients. PBMCs were isolated by density centrifugation and stained for CD3, CD4 and CD8, after which CD4+ and CD8+ T cells were sorted on a FACSAria. Receptor amplification or capture employed the immunoSEQ multiplex PCR assay. RNA was extracted from all samples and reverse transcribed into cDNA as template for TCR sequencing. First-strand cDNA was synthesized with SuperScript III using a 2:1 mix of oligo-dT and random hexamers. Amplification bias was assessed with a synthetic immune receptor repertoire, and residual bias was removed computationally. The study's own analysis went as follows. Raw reads were preprocessed to remove errors, and CDR3 was defined by IMGT conventions from the conserved cysteine to phenylalanine. Clonality was calculated as 1 minus Shannon entropy normalized by log2 of the number of productive unique TCRs. Whether each scalp clone was CD4 or CD8 was inferred by checking scalp TCRbeta sequences against the CD4 and CD8 repertoires from sorted blood. This immuneACCESS table, as held by TCRdb, lists in-frame sequences with V and J called but not all clones. Of the missing ones, under half trace to an unresolved V gene in checked studies; the others have no known cause. Clonal size and the V and J genes are those of that table, whereas D and trimming came from the DNA. The sample data list a few hundred thousand clones, and about two thirds of these were observed just once. Around 1.2% of the sample is in the top ten clones.

Unmatched junction bases come to 8, with V trimmed by 5 bases and J by 0 bases. Including cysteine and phenylalanine, the CDR3 has 18 amino acids. Here the CDR3 DNA is all that survives: 54 bases in frame from base 1. CDR1 and CDR2, looked up from the germline V gene, are SNHLY and FYNNEI. Concerning this clone itself: Its antigen has not been determined. The input lacks base qualities; no much larger clone sits a single base away.

Results and caveats for the whole study, not just this receptor: Resident alphabeta T cells in normal human skin are also sequenced, complicating scalp TCR repertoire analysis, unlike mouse skin dominated by gammadelta T cells. Shared TCR sequences between patients were less evident than in mice, which may be partly attributable to HLA diversity in the patient population. Lesional scalp, especially in alopecia totalis/universalis, showed higher clonality and more expanded CD8+ clones than normal scalp, suggesting antigenic drive.

The chain couples TRBV2 to TRBJ2-6; 9 central nucleotides agree with TRBD1. The sample was CD4+ T cells sorted from blood, taken at week 0. The sequence was collected from a human donor with alopecia areata. The nucleotide sequence is given as TGTGCCAGCAGTCGCAGTCGGACAGGGGACTCTGGGGCCAACGTCCTGACTTTC. Translated, this gives CASSRSRTGDSGANVLTF.